These T cell receptor beta chains were read from a single sample in a study of blood T cell repertoires in COVID-19. Clones were sequenced by immunoSEQ multiplex PCR, and TCRdb holds only the in-frame ones, with some missing. The repertoire holds 250,000 to 350,000 clones, with 89% as singletons. Sequences were obtained from peripheral blood. These receptor sequences come from a woman aged 60-75 years with acute or convalescent COVID-19. Both conserved end residues are part of each CDR3.

TRBV28,CASSIPTGKGSPLHF
TRBV14,CASSHTSGYQETQYF
TRBV7-2,CASSLMAGDYYEQYF
TRBV27,CASSLMGGHSGNTIYF
TRBV6-2/TRBV6-3,CASSYVEGIDTGELFF
TRBV11-2,CASSFDSGYNEQFF
TRBV12-5,CASGTTSGLYHEQYF
TRBV7-2,CASSLGSGGAYNEQFF
TRBV6-1,CASSVGTGVNTGELFF
TRBV24-1,CATIVQGVNTEAFF
TRBV19,CASSRTRQGLSYGYTF
TRBV19,CASSLSTGSNQPQHF
TRBV19,CASSIKRTGQISYNSPLHF
TRBV18,CASSPTGLGTEAFF
TRBV7-9,CASSYGQSYGYTF
TRBV9,CASSVAQGTNYGYTF
TRBV2,CASRRTGLGYGYTF
TRBV10-3,CAIGTGVSPLHF
TRBV7-2,CASSLVGASQPQHF
TRBV10-3,CATAGDAAVTQETQYF
TRBV18,CASSPPTNTGELFF
TRBV30,CAWDTTGNTEAFF
TRBV7-2,CASSLVVLAGSNTGELFF
TRBV6-2/TRBV6-3,CASSYGRFHEQFF
TRBV27,CASSSSTGYEQYF
TRBV19,CASSFLGGTTDTQYF
TRBV29-1,CKNGAGDMGNQPQHF
TRBV5-1,CASSLGTGGFKETQYF
TRBV19,CASQLGREDTQYF